This T cell receptor (beta chain) was identified during a study of radiotherapy plus CTLA-4 blockade in lung cancer. General study findings and limits: Tumor-derived TCR clones expanded in blood after radiotherapy plus ipilimumab.

To note about this clone: The antigen remains undetermined.

The germline V gene encodes CDR1 MGHRA and CDR2 YSYEKL. This CDR3 region has 13 residues. V lost 2 bases and J lost 1, with 5 bases in between. Clones were read by immunoSEQ multiplex PCR, and TCRdb kept only the in-frame ones, dropping some. Seen here are about 95,000 clones, more than 75% observed once, and the top ten hold around 3.5%. Receiving focal radiation plus CTLA-4 blockade with ipilimumab were patients who had chemo-refractory metastatic non-small-cell lung cancer. This TCR was recovered from a human donor with non-small cell lung cancer who had a partial response to radiotherapy plus ipilimumab. The gene calls are TRBV4-1 and TRBJ1-1, with D unclear. The source material was peripheral blood, sampled from a patient treated with radiotherapy plus ipilimumab. The CDR3 bases are TGCGCCAGCAGCCAAAGCCCGAACACTGAAGCTTTCTTT. It yields the protein CASSQSPNTEAFF.